This TCR beta chain was captured by sequencing in a study of metastatic and nonmetastatic thyroid tumors. As for the study in general: Repertoires from malignant and benign thyroid patients were compared across blood and tumor or nodule tissue.

All patients were treatment-naive before thyroid surgery. Per the authors' pipeline: A distant-metastasis classifier for papillary thyroid cancer was built using CDR3 differences across clinicopathological groups. Using MiXCR, TCRdb re-called clones from the PCR reads. TCRdb's processing, not the authors', yielded these V and J calls. The sample holds 20,000 to 25,000 clones, about 24% seen once. V was cut by 6 bases and J by 0 bases, with 8 bases left in between. Germline CDR1 reads LNHDA; CDR2 reads SQIVND (reference sequence). The CDR3 loop spans 13 amino acids. Regarding the study as a whole: TCR beta diversity was reportedly significantly higher in malignant thyroid tumors than benign nodules, in blood and tumor.

This clone was observed many times. Its antigen remains unidentified. Given a much more abundant clone one base away, this may be a read error. Other DNA sequences in this sample translate to the same CDR3. The TCR was taken from a female donor with papillary thyroid cancer or a benign thyroid nodule (not recorded which). Some clones in this sample may be carry-over from other donors' samples. Sequenced input: tumor tissue. The V call is TRBV19, the J call TRBJ1-1, with no clear D. This CDR3 is CASSPPLNTEAFF. CDR3 DNA: TGTGCCAGTAGCCCCCCCCTGAACACTGAAGCTTTCTTT.